The 15 T cell receptor beta chains reported below all come from one sample, sequenced in a study of blood T cell repertoires in COVID-19. TCRdb's copy holds only in-frame clones and misses some; the assay was immunoSEQ multiplex PCR. Here the sample spans 50,000 to 65,000 clones, around 93% being singletons. The sample consisted of peripheral blood. The receptors shown here come from a man aged 50-59 years with active COVID-19.

This chain connects TRBV6-2 or TRBV6-3 to TRBJ2-7, with TRBD1 identical over 8 bases. This CDR3 spans 15 amino acids. Unmatched junction bases numbered 7, after V lost 2 bases and J lost 4 bases. Germline assignment: CDR1 MNHEY and CDR2 SVGEGT. This chain's CDR3 is CASSYQGQGAYEQYF. The CDR3 region has the DNA TGTGCCAGCAGTTACCAGGGCCAGGGGGCGTACGAGCAGTACTTC.

The chain combines TRBV7-3 with TRBJ2-3; 8 bases line up with TRBD1. Germline CDR1 and CDR2: SGHTA and FQGTGA. V trimming: 1 base; J trimming: 2 bases; junction bases outside the gene matches: 8. The CDR3 length is 17 residues. The CDR3 loop reads CASSLRPRGRLTDTQYF. Here the CDR3 DNA reads TGTGCCAGCAGCTTAAGGCCCAGGGGGCGCCTCACAGATACGCAGTATTTT.

V gene TRBV7-2 combines with J gene TRBJ1-6; 9 nucleotides agree with TRBD1. The germline gives CDR1 SGHTA, CDR2 FQGNSA. This CDR3 has 15 residues. The V and J ends lost 0 bases and 9 bases, in that order; junction bases with no gene match: 3. CDR3 in DNA: TGTGCCAGCAGCTTAGCCACAGGGGGCGGTTCACCCCTCCACTTT. Protein: CASSLATGGGSPLHF.

The rearrangement joins TRBV19 to TRBJ2-5; possible D gene TRBD2, 6 bases. This CDR3 contains 14 residues. CDR1 is LNHDA, CDR2 SQIVND, per germline (reference sequence). Trimming shortened V by 5 bases and J by 4 bases, and 14 bases separated the two germline ends. The CDR3, as DNA: TGTGCCAGTAGTCCCCGCCCGCGGGGAGAGACCCAGTACTTC. This gives the protein CASSPRPRGETQYF.

The J gene is TRBJ2-7, the V gene TRBV11-2; a weak D match, TRBD2 (7 bases). The germline V gene encodes CDR1 SGHAT and CDR2 FQNNGV. This CDR3 spans 16 amino acids. V was pared by 4 bases and J by 3 bases, with 19 bases between. The CDR3 DNA reads TGTGCCAGCAGCTACGGGGCCGGGGGGCCTAGCTACGAGCAGTACTTC. Amino acids: CASSYGAGGPSYEQYF.

The chain is built from TRBV19 and TRBJ1-2; 9 bases match TRBD1. Trimming cost V 5 bases and J 7 bases; bases outside gene matches: 5. Germline CDR1 is LNHDA and CDR2 is SQIVND (reference sequence). CDR3 size: 13 residues. CDR3 coding DNA: TGTGCCAGTAGTGGACAGGGGCGGGGTGGCTACACCTTC. Amino acids: CASSGQGRGGYTF. Combining the CDR3 with reference TRBV19 and TRBJ1-2 gives the whole variable domain DGGITQSPKYLFRKEGQNVTLSCEQNLNHDAMYWYRQDPGQGLRLIYYSQIVNDFQKGDIAEGYSVSREKKESFPLTVTSAQKNPTAFYLCASSGQGRGGYTFGSGTRLTVV.

V and J are TRBV2 and TRBJ2-1, with D possibly being TRBD1 (5 bases). Trimming removed 2 bases from V and 7 bases from J, with 12 bases in between. CDR3 length: 14 amino acids. Germline V gives CDR1 SNHLY, CDR2 FYNNEI. CDR3 loop: CASSENRSGNEQFF. The CDR3 nucleotides are TGTGCCAGCAGTGAAAACAGGTCCGGGAATGAGCAGTTCTTC.

The chain links TRBV4-2 to TRBJ1-1; no clear D gene. The germline V gene has CDR1 LGHNA and CDR2 YNFKEQ. V was trimmed by 0 bases and J by 9 bases, leaving 14 bases between them. The CDR3 spans 14 residues. The CDR3 sequence: CASSQDRAGGKAFF. For the CDR3, the DNA is TGTGCCAGCAGCCAAGATAGGGCAGGAGGTAAAGCTTTCTTT.

The J gene is TRBJ2-1, the V gene TRBV27; a possible D gene is TRBD2 (5 bases). CDR3 size: 13 residues. Germline lookup yields CDR1 MNHEY and CDR2 SMNVEV (reference sequence). The germline V and J ends were trimmed by 5 bases and 6 bases, with 11 bases remaining between them. CDR3 coding DNA: TGTGCCAGCAGTATTCTAGCTGTCAATGAGCAGTTCTTC. Translated: CASSILAVNEQFF.

The chain recombines TRBV7-9 with TRBJ2-1; 9 bases map to TRBD2. The junction had 7 bases not matched to a gene; V was cut back by 1 base and J by 6 bases. This CDR3 contains 16 residues. Looked up from germline, CDR1 is SEHNR and CDR2 is FQNEAQ (reference sequence). CDR3 in DNA: TGTGCCAGCAGCTTAGAAGCGGGAGGATTAAGCAATGAGCAGTTCTTC. This codes for CASSLEAGGLSNEQFF.

The rearrangement joins TRBV9 to TRBJ2-5; 8 bases agree with TRBD1. From germline, CDR1 is SGDLS and CDR2 YYNGEE. The CDR3 consists of 17 residues. V dropped 4 bases and J dropped 1; count of bases not matched to a gene: 12. The CDR3 nucleotides read TGTGCCAGCAGCACCACCCCTTGGGGACAGGCCCAAGAGACCCAGTACTTC. Protein sequence: CASSTTPWGQAQETQYF. The variable domain in full, completed from reference TRBV9 and TRBJ2-5, reads DSGVTQTPKHLITATGQRVTLRCSPRSGDLSVYWYQQSLDQGLQFLIQYYNGEERAKGNILERFSAQQFPDLHSELNLSSLELGDSALYFCASSTTPWGQAQETQYFGPGTRLLVL.

This clone is a singleton in its sample. The chain carries TRBV4-1 and TRBJ2-3; perhaps TRBD1 as D (6 bases). The V gene lost 0 bases and the J gene lost 8 bases, with 12 bases spanning the gap. CDR3 length: 14 residues. Germline assignment: CDR1 MGHRA and CDR2 YSYEKL. The chain's CDR3 is CASSQDPQGSTQYF. CDR3 bases: TGCGCCAGCAGCCAAGATCCACAGGGCAGTACGCAGTATTTT.

This clone was detected once. The chain has TRBV11-3 and TRBJ2-7; TRBD2 aligns across 7 bases. CDR1 and CDR2 (germline): SGHNT, YENEEA. V gave up 3 bases and J gave up 5 bases; unmatched junction bases: 4. The CDR3 runs to 13 residues. The CDR3 reads CASSLGLQNEQYF. The CDR3 DNA reads as TGTGCCAGCAGCTTGGGACTACAAAACGAGCAGTACTTC.

The rearrangement links TRBV6-5 to TRBJ2-7; D remains ambiguous. The germline V gene encodes CDR1 MNHEY and CDR2 SVGAGI. V lost 2 bases and J lost 2, with 10 bases in between. This CDR3 comprises 14 residues. The CDR3 DNA reads TGTGCCAGCAGTTACGTGGCAGGTCCCTACGAGCAGTACTTC. Its protein is CASSYVAGPYEQYF.

The CDR3 DNA reads as TGTGCCAGTAGTATAGTAGGGGGGACCCAGTACTTC. Amino acid sequence: CASSIVGGTQYF. The chain employs TRBV19 and TRBJ2-5; TRBD1 might be the D (6 bases). Germline V gene sequence: CDR1 LNHDA, CDR2 SQIVND (reference sequence). Trimming took off 1 base at V and 7 bases at J, with 7 bases between the two ends. CDR3 length equals 12 residues.